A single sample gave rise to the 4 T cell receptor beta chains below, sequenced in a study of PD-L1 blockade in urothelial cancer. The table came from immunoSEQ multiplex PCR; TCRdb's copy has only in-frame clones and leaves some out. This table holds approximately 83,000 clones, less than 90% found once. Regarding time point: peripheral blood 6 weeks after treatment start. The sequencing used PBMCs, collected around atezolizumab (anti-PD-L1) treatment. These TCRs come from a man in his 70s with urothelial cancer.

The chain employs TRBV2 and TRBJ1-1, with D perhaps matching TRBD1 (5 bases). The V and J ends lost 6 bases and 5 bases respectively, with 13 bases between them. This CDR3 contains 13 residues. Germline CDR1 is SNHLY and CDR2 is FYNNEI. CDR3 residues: CASSVSGWTEAFF. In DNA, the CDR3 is TGTGCCAGCAGCGTTTCAGGGTGGACTGAAGCTTTCTTT. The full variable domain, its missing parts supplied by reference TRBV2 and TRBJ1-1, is EPEVTQTPSHQVTQMGQEVILRCVPISNHLYFYWYRQILGQKVEFLVSFYNNEISEKSEIFDDQFSVERPDGSNFTLKIRSTKLEDSAMYFCASSVSGWTEAFFGQGTRLTVV.

CDR3 coding DNA: TGCGCCAGCAGCCAAGAACAGGGGGCTTCCTACGAGCAGTACTTC. Its translation: CASSQEQGASYEQYF. V and J are TRBV4-3 and TRBJ2-7, with 9 bases identical to TRBD1. The junction had 1 base not matched to a gene; V was cut back by 0 bases and J by 1 base. This CDR3 contains 15 residues. In germline, CDR1 is LGHNA, CDR2 YSLEER.

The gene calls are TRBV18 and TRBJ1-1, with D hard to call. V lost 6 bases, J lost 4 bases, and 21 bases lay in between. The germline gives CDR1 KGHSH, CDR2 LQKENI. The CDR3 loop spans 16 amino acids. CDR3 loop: CASSPGVRARGTEAFF. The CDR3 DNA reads TGTGCCAGCTCGCCAGGAGTGAGGGCTAGAGGCACTGAAGCTTTCTTT.

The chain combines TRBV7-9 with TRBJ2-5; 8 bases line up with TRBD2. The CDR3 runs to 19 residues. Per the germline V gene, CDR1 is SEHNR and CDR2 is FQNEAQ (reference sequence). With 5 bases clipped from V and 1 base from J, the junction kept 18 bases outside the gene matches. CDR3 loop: CASSLGLGSGGYIQETQYF. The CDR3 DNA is TGTGCCAGCAGCCTCGGTTTAGGGAGCGGGGGCTACATCCAAGAGACCCAGTACTTC.